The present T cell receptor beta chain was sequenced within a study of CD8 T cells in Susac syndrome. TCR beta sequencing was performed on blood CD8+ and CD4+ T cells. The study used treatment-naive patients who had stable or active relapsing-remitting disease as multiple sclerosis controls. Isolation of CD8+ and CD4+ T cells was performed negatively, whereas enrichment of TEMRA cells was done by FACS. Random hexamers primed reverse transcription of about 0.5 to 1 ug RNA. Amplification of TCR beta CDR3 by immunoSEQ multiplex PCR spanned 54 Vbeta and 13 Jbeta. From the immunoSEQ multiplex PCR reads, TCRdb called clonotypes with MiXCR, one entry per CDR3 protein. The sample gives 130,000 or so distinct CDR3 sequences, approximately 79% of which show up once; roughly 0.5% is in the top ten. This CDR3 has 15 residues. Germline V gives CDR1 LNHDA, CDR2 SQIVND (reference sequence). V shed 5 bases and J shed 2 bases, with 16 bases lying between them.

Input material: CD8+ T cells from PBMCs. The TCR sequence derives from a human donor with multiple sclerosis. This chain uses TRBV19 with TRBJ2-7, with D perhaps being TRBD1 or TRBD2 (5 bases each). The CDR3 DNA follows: TGTGCCAGTAGTTGGGGGTCAGGACTGACCTACGAGCAGTACTTC. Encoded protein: CASSWGSGLTYEQYF.